The 32 T cell receptor beta chains below were found in one sample sequenced in a study of response to subunit inactivated influenza vaccine. MiXCR was run by TCRdb on the RT-PCR reads, yielding one entry per CDR3 protein. The table lists roughly 650,000 distinct CDR3 sequences, approximately 15% of them singletons. The specimen was PBMCs from blood, collected roughly 12 days after vaccination. The receptors shown here come from a man in his fifties or sixties who received an inactivated influenza vaccine.

This clonotype turned up a few times. V gene TRBV7-8 combines with J gene TRBJ1-6, with TRBD1 as a possible D gene (5 bases). Trimming removed 4 bases at V and 7 bases at J, with 14 bases between. CDR3 length: 15 residues. Per the germline V gene, CDR1 is SGHVS and CDR2 is FQNEAQ. This CDR3 reads CASSSHTGPNSPLHF. In DNA, the CDR3 is TGTGCCAGCAGCTCACACACAGGCCCGAATTCACCCCTCCACTTT. The entire variable domain, with the rest obtained from reference TRBV7-8 and TRBJ1-6, is as follows: GAGVSQSPRYKVAKRGQDVALRCDPISGHVSLFWYQQALGQGPEFLTYFQNEAQLDKSGLPSDRFFAERPEGSVSTLKIQRTQQEDSAVYLCASSSHTGPNSPLHFGNGTRLTVT.

This chain uses TRBV12-3 or TRBV12-4 with TRBJ2-7; no firm D call. Deletions cut 1 base from V and 1 base from J, with 8 bases between. This CDR3 contains 14 residues. In DNA, the CDR3 is TGTGCCAGCAGTTTAGGTCTAGAGTCCTACGAGCAGTACTTC. Protein: CASSLGLESYEQYF.

This clonotype was seen many times. The chain joins TRBV15 to TRBJ2-5, with D unclear. The CDR3 loop spans 14 amino acids. CDR1 is LNHNV and CDR2 is YYDKDF in the germline V gene (reference sequence). The ends were cut back, 0 bases at V and 2 bases at J, with 7 bases in the middle. CDR3 in amino acids: CATSRDLIQETQYF. CDR3 nucleotides: TGTGCCACCAGCAGAGATCTAATACAAGAGACCCAGTACTTC. Filled out from reference TRBV15 and TRBJ2-5, the complete variable domain reads DAMVIQNPRYQVTQFGKPVTLSCSQTLNHNVMYWYQQKSSQAPKLLFHYYDKDFNNEADTPDNFQSRRPNTSFCFLDIRSPGLGDTAMYLCATSRDLIQETQYFGPGTRLLVL.

This rearrangement joins TRBV11-2 to TRBJ2-3, with D hard to call. The CDR3 totals 15 residues. Germline CDR1 and CDR2: SGHAT and FQNNGV. Deletions cut 1 base from V and 0 bases from J, with 8 bases between. CDR3 nucleotide sequence: TGTGCCAGCAGCTTAGTGTGGGCTAGCACAGATACGCAGTATTTT. It is translated as CASSLVWASTDTQYF.

The chain is built from TRBV5-1 and TRBJ2-7, with TRBD1 identical over 10 bases. Germline V gene lookup returns CDR1 SGHRS and CDR2 YFSETQ. This CDR3 region has 15 residues. Germline trimming cut 0 bases from V and 5 bases from J; bases unmatched to any gene: 5. CDR3 coding DNA: TGCGCCAGCAGCTTGGGGACAGGGGGTTTCGACGAGCAGTACTTC. It encodes CASSLGTGGFDEQYF. The complete variable domain, with remaining parts taken from reference TRBV5-1 and TRBJ2-7, reads KAGVTQTPRYLIKTRGQQVTLSCSPISGHRSVSWYQQTPGQGLQFLFEYFSETQRNKGNFPGRFSGRQFSNSRSEMNVSTLELGDSALYLCASSLGTGGFDEQYFGPGTRLTVT.

This clonotype occurred a few times. V and J are TRBV28 and TRBJ2-2, with D possibly matching TRBD1 (5 bases). Trimming shortened V by 7 bases and J by 1 base, and 10 bases separated the two germline ends. The CDR3 consists of 14 residues. Germline lookup yields CDR1 MDHEN and CDR2 SYDVKM. The CDR3 sequence is CASNLQENTGELFF. CDR3 DNA: TGTGCCAGCAACTTACAGGAGAACACCGGGGAGCTGTTTTTT.

V usage is TRBV7-6 and J usage is TRBJ2-1; D remains unclear. V was shortened by 5 bases and J by 6 bases, with 14 bases between the two germline ends. CDR3 length: 14 residues. Germline V gives CDR1 SGHVS, CDR2 FNYEAQ. Here the CDR3 reads CASSHQWVGNEQFF. As DNA, the CDR3 is TGTGCCAGCAGCCACCAGTGGGTGGGCAATGAGCAGTTCTTC. Full variable domain (missing parts from reference TRBV7-6 and TRBJ2-1): GAGVSQSPRYKVTKRGQDVALRCDPISGHVSLYWYRQALGQGPEFLTYFNYEAQQDKSGLPNDRFSAERPEGSISTLTIQRTEQRDSAMYRCASSHQWVGNEQFFGPGTRLTVL.

This chain joins TRBV6-5 and TRBJ2-1; maybe TRBD2 (6 bases). CDR3 size: 15 residues. Deletions cut 4 bases from V and 8 bases from J, with 18 bases between. Per the germline V gene, CDR1 is MNHEY and CDR2 is SVGAGI. The CDR3, as DNA: TGTGCCAGCAGTTCCCTCCCAGGACTATCCCATGAGCAGTTCTTC. Its translation: CASSSLPGLSHEQFF.

This clonotype turned up a few times. The CDR3 DNA sequence: TGTGCCAGCAGCACAGGGGGCCGGAACACTGAAGCTTTCTTT. Amino acid sequence: CASSTGGRNTEAFF. The rearrangement links TRBV12-3 or TRBV12-4 to TRBJ1-1; 9 bases are a match to TRBD1. The V and J ends lost 6 bases and 1 base, in that order; junction bases with no gene match: 3. This CDR3 has 14 amino acids.

The genes are TRBV12-3 or TRBV12-4 and TRBJ2-1; TRBD2 matches 12 bases. This CDR3 spans 18 amino acids. The V segment lost 1 base and the J segment 1 base; nucleotides outside the gene matches: 5. The CDR3 loop reads CASSLGLAGGQSYNEQFF. The CDR3 bases are TGTGCCAGCAGTTTAGGGCTAGCGGGGGGGCAGTCCTACAATGAGCAGTTCTTC.

This chain links TRBV12-3 or TRBV12-4 with TRBJ2-7; weak D call: TRBD2 (6 bases). V shed 5 bases and J shed 6 bases, with 20 bases lying between them. The CDR3 is made up of 15 amino acids. The CDR3 is CASSPRLGTSIEQYF. CDR3 in DNA: TGTGCCAGCAGTCCCCGACTAGGGACCTCTATCGAGCAGTACTTC.

V usage is TRBV7-8 and J usage is TRBJ2-1; 9 bases are shared with TRBD2. Per germline, CDR1 SGHVS and CDR2 FQNEAQ. This CDR3 contains 17 residues. The trim removed 0 bases at V and 4 bases at J, leaving 7 bases unmatched. CDR3 sequence (DNA): TGTGCCAGCAGCTTAGCACCCACTAGCGGGTTTTACAATGAGCAGTTCTTC. It codes for CASSLAPTSGFYNEQFF. Full variable domain (rest looked up from reference TRBV7-8 and TRBJ2-1): GAGVSQSPRYKVAKRGQDVALRCDPISGHVSLFWYQQALGQGPEFLTYFQNEAQLDKSGLPSDRFFAERPEGSVSTLKIQRTQQEDSAVYLCASSLAPTSGFYNEQFFGPGTRLTVL.

CDR3 sequence: CASSQVRGGHEQYF. For the CDR3, the DNA is TGTGCCAGCAGCCAAGTACGAGGCGGACACGAGCAGTACTTC. This chain uses TRBV4-2 with TRBJ2-7; no reliable D call. Germline V gives CDR1 LGHNA, CDR2 YNFKEQ. V was cut by 1 base and J by 5 bases, with 12 bases left in between. CDR3 size: 14 residues.

This clonotype showed up just a few times. The chain combines TRBV7-2 with TRBJ1-2; D might be TRBD1 (5 bases). The V gene lost 5 bases and the J gene lost 4 bases, with 11 bases spanning the gap. CDR1 SGHTA and CDR2 FQGNSA come from the germline V gene. This CDR3 has 13 amino acids. CDR3 sequence: CASSRGTVYGYTF. The DNA of the CDR3 is TGTGCCAGCAGCCGCGGGACGGTCTATGGCTACACCTTC. Using reference TRBV7-2 and TRBJ1-2 for the parts outside the CDR3, the full variable domain is GAGVSQSPSNKVTEKGKDVELRCDPISGHTALYWYRQSLGQGLEFLIYFQGNSAPDKSGLPSDRFSAERTGGSVSTLTIQRTQQEDSAVYLCASSRGTVYGYTFGSGTRLTVV.

This clonotype was counted a few times. This sequence joins TRBV14 and TRBJ2-1; TRBD2 matches 8 bases. The CDR3 runs to 15 residues. Looked up from germline, CDR1 is SGHDN and CDR2 is FVKESK. The V and J ends lost 1 base and 10 bases, in that order; junction bases with no gene match: 9. CDR3 region: CASSQGGGPIREQFF. CDR3 nucleotides: TGTGCCAGCAGCCAAGGCGGGGGGCCCATTAGAGAGCAGTTCTTC.

This clonotype showed up just a few times. J is TRBJ2-5 and V is TRBV7-9, with D perhaps assigned TRBD1 or TRBD2 (5 bases each). The CDR3 runs to 16 residues. Trimming pared 2 bases from V and 5 bases from J, leaving 18 bases between. CDR1 is SEHNR, CDR2 FQNEAQ, per germline (reference sequence). The chain's CDR3 is CASSLYGGEDTETQYF. The CDR3 DNA reads as TGTGCCAGCAGCTTATATGGGGGTGAGGATACGGAGACCCAGTACTTC. Based on the CDR3 plus reference TRBV7-9 and TRBJ2-5, the full variable domain is DTGVSQNPRHKITKRGQNVTFRCDPISEHNRLYWYRQTLGQGPEFLTYFQNEAQLEKSRLLSDRFSAERPKGSFSTLEIQRTEQGDSAMYLCASSLYGGEDTETQYFGPGTRLLVL.

This clonotype was counted a few times. The chain links TRBV19 to TRBJ2-7; D is ambiguous. Trimming shortened V by 3 bases and J by 0 bases, and 6 bases separated the two germline ends. CDR1 and CDR2 from the germline V gene are LNHDA and SQIVND (reference sequence). The CDR3 runs to 13 residues. The CDR3 nucleotides are TGTGCCAGTAGTATGTACCCCTCCTACGAGCAGTACTTC. Encoded protein: CASSMYPSYEQYF.

This clonotype was seen repeatedly, ten times or more. The chain combines TRBV20-1 with TRBJ2-7; no reliable D call. V was clipped by 1 base and J by 1 base, with 5 bases between them. The CDR3 extends over 12 amino acids. Germline-derived CDR1 and CDR2 are DFQATT and SNEGSKA (reference sequence). In DNA, the CDR3 is TGCAGTGCTAGAGTACGGTCCTACGAGCAGTACTTC. Its translation: CSARVRSYEQYF.

This clonotype was seen more than once but under ten times. V is TRBV12-3 or TRBV12-4 and J is TRBJ2-3, with D perhaps TRBD1 (6 bases). Trimming stripped 6 bases from V and 3 bases from J, with 13 bases between. The CDR3 is made up of 14 amino acids. The DNA for the CDR3 is TGTGCCAGCAGCCGACCAGGGGAGACAGATACGCAGTATTTT. It codes for CASSRPGETDTQYF.

The gene calls are TRBV6-1 and TRBJ2-1, with 7 positions matching TRBD2. CDR3 length: 17 residues. CDR1 and CDR2 from the germline V gene are MNHNS and SASEGT. The trim removed 0 bases at V and 0 bases at J, leaving 5 bases unmatched. Written as DNA, the CDR3 is TGTGCCAGCAGTGAAGCGCTCGGGACTACCTCCTACAATGAGCAGTTCTTC. This encodes CASSEALGTTSYNEQFF.

V and J are TRBV6-1 and TRBJ2-2, with a possible D match to TRBD1 (5 bases). The CDR3 has 15 amino acids. V was clipped by 4 bases and J by 8 bases, with 17 bases between them. CDR1 is MNHNS and CDR2 is SASEGT in the germline V gene. The CDR3 reads CASSGHLGLGGELFF. CDR3 DNA: TGTGCCAGCAGTGGTCACTTGGGGCTGGGTGGGGAGCTGTTTTTT.

This clonotype was counted a few times. This chain links TRBV20-1 with TRBJ1-1; D ambiguous. The CDR3 sequence is 13 residues long. Germline assignment: CDR1 DFQATT and CDR2 SNEGSKA (reference sequence). Trimming pared 6 bases from V and 4 bases from J, leaving 15 bases between. CDR3 amino acids: CSAESVLGTEAFF. CDR3 coding DNA: TGCAGTGCAGAGTCGGTATTAGGCACTGAAGCTTTCTTT.

In this sample, this clonotype turned up many times. This sequence joins TRBV10-3 and TRBJ2-7; 7 nucleotides agree with TRBD1. Germline CDR1 is ENHRY and CDR2 is SYGVKD. The CDR3 consists of 12 residues. In DNA, the CDR3 is TGTGCTAGTTGGGACAGCTTCTACGAGCAGTACTTC. Its translation: CASWDSFYEQYF.

This clonotype was seen only a few times. V usage is TRBV12-3 or TRBV12-4 and J usage is TRBJ1-6; D might be TRBD1 (5 bases). This CDR3 has 14 amino acids. V was clipped by 2 bases and J by 13 bases, with 15 bases between them. The CDR3 coding sequence is TGTGCCAGCAGTTTAAGGCTGGGGGTGTCGCCCCTCCACTTT. The encoded protein is CASSLRLGVSPLHF.

This clonotype was seen repeatedly, ten times or more. The chain employs TRBV20-1 and TRBJ2-2, with 7 bases matching TRBD2. After removal of 5 bases from V and 7 bases from J, the junction contained 13 bases not matched to a gene. CDR3 length equals 15 residues. Germline lookup yields CDR1 DFQATT and CDR2 SNEGSKA (reference sequence). CDR3 coding DNA: TGCAGTGCTGGGACCCCTGGGGGGGGTGGCGGGGAGCTGTTTTTT. Protein: CSAGTPGGGGGELFF.

The rearrangement uses TRBV20-1 and TRBJ2-3, with a possible D match to TRBD2 (6 bases). This CDR3 spans 14 amino acids. Per germline, CDR1 DFQATT and CDR2 SNEGSKA (reference sequence). Deletions cut 6 bases from V and 0 bases from J, with 13 bases between. CDR3 DNA sequence: TGCAGTGCCCGGGACTTCACTAGCACAGATACGCAGTATTTT. Residues: CSARDFTSTDTQYF.

V usage is TRBV4-2 and J usage is TRBJ2-3; D possibly corresponds to TRBD2 (6 bases). Trimming took 1 base from V and 0 from J, leaving 17 bases between them. Germline lookup yields CDR1 LGHNA and CDR2 YNFKEQ. This CDR3 has 18 residues. The CDR3 loop reads CASSQGSSGRFSTDTQYF. The CDR3 DNA is TGTGCCAGCAGCCAAGGGAGTAGCGGAAGATTTAGCACAGATACGCAGTATTTT.

In its sample, this clonotype was seen a few times. This rearrangement joins TRBV7-2 to TRBJ2-1, with TRBD1 as a possible D gene (6 bases). Trimming pared 5 bases from V and 0 bases from J, leaving 11 bases between. The CDR3 is 15 residues long. Germline V gene sequence: CDR1 SGHTA, CDR2 FQGNSA. CDR3 DNA: TGTGCCAGCAGCCGACAGGTAAGCTCCTACAATGAGCAGTTCTTC. Its protein product is CASSRQVSSYNEQFF.

The chain carries TRBV10-3 and TRBJ2-7; either TRBD1 or TRBD2 may fit D (5 bases each). Germline loops: CDR1 ENHRY, CDR2 SYGVKD. This CDR3 is 15 amino acids long. V lost 2 bases to trimming and J lost 0 bases, with 11 bases between them. The CDR3 is CAISELAGISYEQYF. In DNA, the CDR3 is TGTGCCATCAGTGAGCTAGCAGGGATCTCCTACGAGCAGTACTTC.

This clonotype occurred a few times. The chain employs TRBV4-2 and TRBJ2-5; D unresolved. There are 15 residues in the CDR3. With 4 bases removed from V and 1 base from J, the gap between germline ends came to 13 bases. Germline-derived CDR1 and CDR2 are LGHNA and YNFKEQ. The CDR3 spells CASSPLGQTQETQYF. CDR3 in DNA: TGTGCCAGCAGCCCGCTGGGCCAGACCCAAGAGACCCAGTACTTC.

The V and J genes are TRBV30 and TRBJ2-1; TRBD1 matches at 8 bases. The CDR3 length is 15 residues. In germline, CDR1 is GTSNPN, CDR2 SVGIG (reference sequence). J lost 6 bases, V lost 5 bases, and 12 bases had no gene match. The CDR3 DNA reads as TGTGCCTGGTCATCTTTACGACAGGGGTCCAATGAGCAGTTCTTC. As protein: CAWSSLRQGSNEQFF.

The genes are TRBV7-9 and TRBJ2-3, with 8 bases aligning to TRBD1. CDR1 is SEHNR, CDR2 FQNEAQ, per germline (reference sequence). This CDR3 region has 15 residues. The trim removed 6 bases at V and 1 base at J, leaving 6 bases unmatched. The CDR3 DNA sequence: TGTGCCAGCAGGTTTCAGGGGGCCGGCACAGATACGCAGTATTTT. Its protein is CASRFQGAGTDTQYF.